This T cell receptor (beta chain) is drawn from a study of cytomegalovirus exposure and HLA in healthy donors. Study-wide results and limits: Among donors in an Asian-associated ancestry cluster, a later analysis reportedly found fewer N-insertions than the roughly 650-donor mean.

CDR3 size: 13 residues. Germline V gene data show CDR1 as LNHDA and CDR2 as SQIVND (reference sequence). The V end was cut by 2 bases, the J end by 2 bases, with 7 bases between. With 60 Vbeta and 13 Jbeta primers, the PCR was carried out. Original handling: Unique TCR beta chains numbered 60 million to 100 million in a later analysis, with about 9.9 million shared. The assay was immunoSEQ multiplex PCR, and TCRdb's table has in-frame clones only and misses some. The D gene and trimming were derived from the DNA, and the V and J assignments and clone size from that table. The profile shows roughly 92,000 clones, around 81% of them singletons. This clone is a singleton in its sample. What it binds is unknown. Nominally healthy donors were sampled, though unrecorded immune exposures were likely.

The TCR was taken from a woman aged 65 to 85 in good health and CMV-seropositive. The chain employs TRBV19 and TRBJ2-7, with unresolved D. Material for sequencing was PBMCs. The CDR3 DNA reads as TGTGCCAGTAGTATAACCCGGGCCTACGAGCAGTACTTC. Its protein is CASSITRAYEQYF.